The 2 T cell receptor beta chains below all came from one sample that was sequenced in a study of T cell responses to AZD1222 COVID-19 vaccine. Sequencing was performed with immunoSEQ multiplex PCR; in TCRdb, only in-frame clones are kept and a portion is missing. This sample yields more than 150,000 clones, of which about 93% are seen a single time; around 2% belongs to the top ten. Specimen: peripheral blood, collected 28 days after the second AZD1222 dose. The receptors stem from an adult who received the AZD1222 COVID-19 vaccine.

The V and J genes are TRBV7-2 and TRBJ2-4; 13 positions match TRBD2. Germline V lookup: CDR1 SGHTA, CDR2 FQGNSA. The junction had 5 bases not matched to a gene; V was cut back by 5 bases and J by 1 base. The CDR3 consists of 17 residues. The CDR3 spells CASSRPTSGGAKNIQYF. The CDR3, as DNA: TGTGCCAGCAGCCGTCCGACTAGCGGGGGGGCCAAAAACATTCAGTACTTC.

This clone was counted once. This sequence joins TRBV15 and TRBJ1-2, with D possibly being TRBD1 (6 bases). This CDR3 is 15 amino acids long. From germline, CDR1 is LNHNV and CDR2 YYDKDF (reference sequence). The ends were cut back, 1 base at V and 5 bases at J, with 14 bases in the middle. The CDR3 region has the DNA TGTGCCACCAGCAGAGGTCGGGCGGGGGCTTATGGCTACACCTTC. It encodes CATSRGRAGAYGYTF. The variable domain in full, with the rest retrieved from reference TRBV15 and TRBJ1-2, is DAMVIQNPRYQVTQFGKPVTLSCSQTLNHNVMYWYQQKSSQAPKLLFHYYDKDFNNEADTPDNFQSRRPNTSFCFLDIRSPGLGDTAMYLCATSRGRAGAYGYTFGSGTRLTVV.